This TCR beta chain was found in a study of cytomegalovirus exposure and HLA in healthy donors. Study findings and constraints: The study carried out a later analysis of TCR beta sequences. It associated 15,000 to 20,000 of them with specific HLA alleles at a false discovery rate of 0.05.

The study ran its PCR with 60 Vbeta and 13 Jbeta primers. This table comes from immunoSEQ multiplex PCR, and its TCRdb copy is limited to in-frame clones, with some not included. The table has about 100,000 clones, 76% seen once; the top ten hold roughly 5.4%. Looked up from germline, CDR1 is LNHNV and CDR2 is YYDKDF (reference sequence). The ends were cut back, 0 bases at V and 1 base at J, with 9 bases in the middle. The CDR3 spans 15 residues. Every donor was a healthy person donating bone marrow. This clone was observed a handful of times. The antigen remains unidentified. The chain uses TRBV15 and TRBJ1-1; weak D call: TRBD1 (5 bases). This receptor was identified in a woman in her late teens or twenties in good health and CMV-seropositive. The sample was PBMCs. The CDR3 bases are TGTGCCACCAGCAGAGATGCAGGGAAGAACACTGAAGCTTTCTTT. Its protein is CATSRDAGKNTEAFF.